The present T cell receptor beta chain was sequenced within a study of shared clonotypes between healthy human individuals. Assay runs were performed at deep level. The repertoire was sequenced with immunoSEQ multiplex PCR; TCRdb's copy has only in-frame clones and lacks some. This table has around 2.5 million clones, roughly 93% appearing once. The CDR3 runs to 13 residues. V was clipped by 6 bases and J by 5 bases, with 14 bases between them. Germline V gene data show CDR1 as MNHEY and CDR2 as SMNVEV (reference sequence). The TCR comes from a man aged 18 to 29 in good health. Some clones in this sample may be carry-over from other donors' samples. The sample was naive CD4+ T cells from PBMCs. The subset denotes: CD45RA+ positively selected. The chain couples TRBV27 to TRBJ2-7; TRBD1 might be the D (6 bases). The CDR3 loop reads CASSPQGRDEQYF. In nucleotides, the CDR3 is TGTGCCAGCAGCCCACAGGGCCGGGACGAGCAGTACTTC.